This record looks at one T cell receptor beta chain sequence and its context. The antigen remains unidentified. The data were taken from a study of cytomegalovirus exposure and HLA in healthy donors. The study, taken as a whole, reports: Later on, an analysis tied 15,000 to 20,000 TCR beta sequences to HLA alleles at 0.05 false discovery rate. A later analysis showed that HLA-associated TCR beta chains had undergone more clonal expansion than equally common others. A link between a missense DCLRE1C variant and TCR beta V- and J-gene trimming emerged from a later analysis.

Primers for the PCR totalled 60 Vbeta and 13 Jbeta. Here immunoSEQ multiplex PCR was the method, and the copy in TCRdb shows in-frame clones only, minus some. This table holds approximately 150,000 clones, under 90% found once. Everyone who donated was a healthy bone marrow donor. Germline values: CDR1 SGHTA, CDR2 FQGTGA. Trimming at V came to 4 bases and at J to 10 bases, leaving 5 bases not matched to a gene. This CDR3 contains 14 residues. The chain recombines TRBV7-3 with TRBJ2-1; 12 bases match TRBD2. This TCR came from a man aged 25 to 45 in good health and CMV-seronegative. The sample consisted of PBMCs. The CDR3 reads CASSSTSGRYEQFF. As DNA, the CDR3 is TGTGCCAGCAGCTCGACTAGCGGGAGATACGAGCAGTTCTTC.